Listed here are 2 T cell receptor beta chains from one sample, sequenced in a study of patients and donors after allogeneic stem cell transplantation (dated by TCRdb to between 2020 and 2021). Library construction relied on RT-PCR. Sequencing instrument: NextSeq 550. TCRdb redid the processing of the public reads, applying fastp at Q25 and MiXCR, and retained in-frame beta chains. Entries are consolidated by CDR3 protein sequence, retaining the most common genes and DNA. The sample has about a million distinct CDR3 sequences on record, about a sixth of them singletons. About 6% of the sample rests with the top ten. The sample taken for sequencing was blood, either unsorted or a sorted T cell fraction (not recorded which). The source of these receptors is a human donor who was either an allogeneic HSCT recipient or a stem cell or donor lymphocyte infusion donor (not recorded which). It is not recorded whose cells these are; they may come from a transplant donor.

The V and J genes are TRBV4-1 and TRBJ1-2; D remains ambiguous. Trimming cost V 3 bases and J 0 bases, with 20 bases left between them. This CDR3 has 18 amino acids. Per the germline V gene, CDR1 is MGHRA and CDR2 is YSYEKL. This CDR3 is CASSHPPDSKRANYGYTF. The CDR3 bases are TGCGCCAGCAGCCACCCACCGGACTCAAAGAGGGCTAACTATGGCTACACCTTC.

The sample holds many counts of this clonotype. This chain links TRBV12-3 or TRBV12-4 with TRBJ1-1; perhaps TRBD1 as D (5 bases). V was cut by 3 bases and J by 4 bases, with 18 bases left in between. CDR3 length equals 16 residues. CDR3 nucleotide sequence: TGTGCCAGCAGTTTGCGTGGAGAAGTGAGGGGCACTGAAGCTTTCTTT. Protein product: CASSLRGEVRGTEAFF.